The 10 T cell receptor beta chains presented below share a single source sample, sequenced in a study of control samples from healthy donors and cancer patients. The data were produced by immunoSEQ multiplex PCR, yet TCRdb's version contains in-frame clones alone and is incomplete. The table has fewer than 85,000 clones, roughly 92% seen once. Sequences were obtained from blood. These receptors were obtained from a woman aged 60 to 75 in good health.

V usage is TRBV3-1 (or the pseudogene TRBV3-2) and J usage is TRBJ1-1; no reliable D call. Looked up from germline, CDR1 is LGHDT and CDR2 is YNNKEL (reference sequence). V was shortened by 1 base and J by 2 bases, with 5 bases between the two germline ends. CDR3 length: 13 residues. The CDR3 loop is CASSQGRNTEAFF. CDR3 nucleotides: TGTGCCAGCAGCCAAGGACGTAACACTGAAGCTTTCTTT.

This clone was recorded only once. The V and J genes are TRBV18 and TRBJ1-2, with a tentative D call TRBD1 (5 bases). The CDR3 runs to 13 residues. Germline loops: CDR1 KGHSH, CDR2 LQKENI. V was pared by 0 bases and J by 8 bases, with 10 bases between. CDR3 protein: CASSPPGVEGYTF. In DNA, the CDR3 is TGTGCCAGCTCACCACCGGGGGTAGAAGGCTACACCTTC.

The V call is TRBV5-6, the J call TRBJ2-7; D not resolved. CDR1 and CDR2 from the germline V gene are SGHDT and YYEEEE. CDR3 length: 14 residues. V lost 4 bases and J 0 bases, leaving 11 bases between the germline ends. DNA for the CDR3: TGTGCCAGCAGCGTGGGTACGAGCTCCTACGAGCAGTACTTC. It is translated as CASSVGTSSYEQYF. The complete variable domain, with remaining parts taken from reference TRBV5-6 and TRBJ2-7, reads DAGVTQSPTHLIKTRGQQVTLRCSPKSGHDTVSWYQQALGQGPQFIFQYYEEEERQRGNFPDRFSGHQFPNYSSELNVNALLLGDSALYLCASSVGTSSYEQYFGPGTRLTVT.

The chain recombines TRBV29-1 with TRBJ1-1; D is unresolved. V was shortened by 1 base and J by 7 bases, with 10 bases between the two germline ends. The CDR3 is 12 residues long. The germline V gene has CDR1 SQVTM and CDR2 ANQGSEA. The CDR3 region is CSVEGSSYEAFF. For the CDR3, the DNA is TGCAGCGTTGAAGGGTCCTCTTATGAAGCTTTCTTT.

The CDR3 region is CASSSGLAGGLVEETQYF. CDR3 DNA sequence: TGTGCCAGTAGTTCCGGACTAGCGGGAGGGTTGGTCGAAGAGACCCAGTACTTC. The chain uses TRBV19 and TRBJ2-5; 15 positions agree with TRBD2. With V trimmed by 5 bases and J by 3 bases, 10 bases remained unmatched. The germline CDR1 and CDR2 sequences are LNHDA and SQIVND (reference sequence). The CDR3 is 18 amino acids.

A single count supports this clone. V and J are TRBV2 and TRBJ2-3, with a possible D match to TRBD2 (6 bases). The ends were cut back, 8 bases at V and 0 bases at J, with 15 bases in the middle. This CDR3 contains 15 residues. From germline, CDR1 is SNHLY and CDR2 FYNNEI. This CDR3 reads CASGRRSGSTDTQYF. The CDR3 coding sequence is TGTGCCAGCGGGAGAAGGAGCGGGAGCACAGATACGCAGTATTTT.

The V and J genes are TRBV4-1 and TRBJ2-1, with D perhaps matching TRBD2 (5 bases). The V end was cut by 1 base, the J end by 7 bases, with 23 bases between. The CDR3 is 18 amino acids. Germline CDR1 is MGHRA and CDR2 is YSYEKL. The CDR3 DNA is TGCGCCAGCAGCCAAGCCGATCCCACTAGATTCGTGGGTAATGAGCAGTTCTTC. This sequence encodes CASSQADPTRFVGNEQFF.

V and J are TRBV5-6 and TRBJ1-2; 7 bases map to TRBD1. This CDR3 has 15 amino acids. Germline lookup yields CDR1 SGHDT and CDR2 YYEEEE. The V segment lost 4 bases and the J segment 8 bases; nucleotides outside the gene matches: 14. CDR3 DNA sequence: TGTGCCAGCAGCCTCCAACAGGGGTACGCCCTCGGCTACACCTTC. Its protein product is CASSLQQGYALGYTF.

The chain uses TRBV15 and TRBJ1-1; 7 positions match TRBD1. The CDR3 spans 16 residues. The germline V gene has CDR1 LNHNV and CDR2 YYDKDF (reference sequence). After removal of 0 bases from V and 4 bases from J, the junction contained 8 bases not matched to a gene. Written as DNA, the CDR3 is TGTGCCACCAGCAGAGATGTAGTAGGGGGCGGCACTGAAGCTTTCTTT. It specifies CATSRDVVGGGTEAFF.

This rearrangement joins TRBV6-5 to TRBJ2-3; the D is unclear. V was pared by 9 bases and J by 0 bases, with 13 bases between. The CDR3 is 14 residues long. Germline loops: CDR1 MNHEY, CDR2 SVGAGI. The CDR3 loop reads CASRRPGSTDTQYF. The CDR3 DNA reads as TGTGCCAGTAGGCGACCTGGGAGCACAGATACGCAGTATTTT.